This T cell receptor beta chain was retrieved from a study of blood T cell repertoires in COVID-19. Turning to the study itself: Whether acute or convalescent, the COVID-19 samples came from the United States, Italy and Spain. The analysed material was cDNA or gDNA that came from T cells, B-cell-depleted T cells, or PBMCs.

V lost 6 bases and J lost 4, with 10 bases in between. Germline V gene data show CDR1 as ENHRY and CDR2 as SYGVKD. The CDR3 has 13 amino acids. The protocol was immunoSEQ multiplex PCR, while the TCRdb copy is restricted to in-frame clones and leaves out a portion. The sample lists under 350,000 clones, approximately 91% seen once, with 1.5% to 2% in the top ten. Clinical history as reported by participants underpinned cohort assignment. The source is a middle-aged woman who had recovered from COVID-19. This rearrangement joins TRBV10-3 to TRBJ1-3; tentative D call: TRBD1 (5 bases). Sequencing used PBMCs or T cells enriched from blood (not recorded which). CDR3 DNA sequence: TGTGCCATCAGCCCAGGGATGGGAAACACCATATATTTT. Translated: CAISPGMGNTIYF.